Presented here are 25 T cell receptor beta chains from one specimen sequenced in a study of T cell clonality in common variable immunodeficiency. Study-wide results and limits: Fewer deletions and N-nucleotide insertions were reportedly seen in common variable immunodeficiency TCR beta sequences.

Their target antigens are unknown. Sequenced by immunoSEQ multiplex PCR; TCRdb stores in-frame clones only, minus some. Sampling found about 21,000 clones, none seen once. The specimen sequenced was peripheral blood mononuclear cells. All receptors come from a human donor with common variable immunodeficiency.

This clone was seen many times. The CDR3 end is not reached by the read, which stops 3 residues before it; the germline J gene fills it in. The V call is TRBV18, the J call TRBJ1-5; 9 bases are shared with TRBD1. Germline CDR1 and CDR2: KGHSH and LQKENI. V shed 5 bases, J shed 6 bases, and the junction held 14 bases outside the gene matches. The CDR3 runs 17 residues. CDR3 DNA, as far as it was read: TGTGCCAGCTCATTCTCCTTACCGGGACAGGGTGCTCAGCCC. It codes for CASSFSLPGQGAQP. The entire CDR3 reads CASSFSLPGQGAQPQHF.

As to this clone: The read is 3 residues too short to cover the CDR3 end, so that end is filled in from the germline J gene. The chain carries TRBV20-1 and TRBJ1-2, with 7 nucleotides matching TRBD1. In germline, CDR1 is DFQATT, CDR2 SNEGSKA (reference sequence). V lost 2 bases and J lost 2; bases outside the gene matches: 8. CDR3 length: 15 residues. The covered CDR3 bases are TGCAGTGCTAGACCGACAGGGACCGAAAACTATGGC. Its translation is CSARPTGTENYG. The entire CDR3 is CSARPTGTENYGYTF.

This clone was recorded many times. The sequence runs out 3 residues before the end of the CDR3; the remainder is reconstructed from the germline J gene. J is TRBJ1-6 and V is TRBV28; the D gene is possibly TRBD1 (5 bases). With 8 bases removed from V and 4 bases from J, the gap between germline ends came to 18 bases. This CDR3 spans 16 amino acids. Germline assignment: CDR1 MDHEN and CDR2 SYDVKM. The CDR3 loop is CASRRRGSGYNSPLHF. The CDR3 DNA, read in part, is TGTGCCAGCCGTCGGAGGGGATCTGGTTATAATTCACCC.

This clone was seen many times. The sequence runs out 3 residues before the end of the CDR3; the remainder is reconstructed from the germline J gene. The gene calls are TRBV6-2 or TRBV6-3 and TRBJ1-1, with D possibly matching TRBD1 (5 bases). The CDR3 runs 14 residues. The germline CDR1 and CDR2 sequences are MNHEY and SVGEGT. The V end was cut by 6 bases, the J end by 7 bases, with 18 bases between. The covered CDR3 bases are TGTGCCAGCAGGCCACCCGGGGGGAATGTTGAA. This sequence encodes CASRPPGGNVE. The CDR3 reads in full as CASRPPGGNVEAFF.

In this sample, this clone turned up a few times. The observed sequence ends 3 residues before the CDR3 terminus, with the missing tail filled in from the germline J gene. This chain links TRBV10-2 with TRBJ2-5, with 10 nucleotides matching TRBD1. Germline values: CDR1 WSHSY, CDR2 SAAADI. This CDR3 comprises 14 residues. V trimming: 8 bases; J trimming: 2 bases; junction bases outside the gene matches: 5. The part of the CDR3 DNA that was read is TGCGCCAGCCGACAGGGGGCGATGCAAGAGACC. Translation: CASRQGAMQET. The whole CDR3 region reads CASRQGAMQETQYF.

This clone was found many times. The read finishes 3 residues shy of the CDR3 end, and the germline J gene is used to complete it. V and J are TRBV19 and TRBJ1-6; tentative D call: TRBD1 (5 bases). Germline CDR1 LNHDA, CDR2 SQIVND (reference sequence). This CDR3 is built from 14 residues. V was trimmed by 3 bases and J by 5 bases, leaving 8 bases between them. The CDR3 bases that were read are TGTGCCAGTAGTATCAGGGAGAATAATTCACCC. Translated: CASSIRENNSP. The CDR3 as a whole reads CASSIRENNSPLHF.

In this sample, this clone turned up many times. The read gets to within 3 residues of the CDR3 end, and the germline J gene fills in the rest. V gene TRBV7-2 combines with J gene TRBJ2-5; the match to TRBD2 covers 9 bases. The length of the CDR3 is 15 residues. With V trimmed by 5 bases and J by 2 bases, 6 bases remained unmatched. The germline V gene encodes CDR1 SGHTA and CDR2 FQGNSA. CDR3 DNA, as far as it was read: TGTGCCAGCAGCCAAGGGACTAGCCCACAAGAGACC. It specifies CASSQGTSPQET. The CDR3 reads in full as CASSQGTSPQETQYF.

This clone was observed many times. The read comes to an end 3 residues before the CDR3 does, leaving the germline J gene to fill in the end. The chain is built from TRBV20-1 and TRBJ1-1, with D hard to call. There are 12 residues in the CDR3. Trimming took 5 bases from V and 3 from J, leaving 10 bases between them. The germline CDR1 and CDR2 sequences are DFQATT and SNEGSKA (reference sequence). The sequenced part of the CDR3 DNA is TGCAGTGCTCGACCGGGTTACACTGAA. It translates to CSARPGYTE. The complete CDR3 reads CSARPGYTEAFF.

This clone was counted at least ten times. Coverage ceases 3 residues before the CDR3 finishes, and the germline J gene fills in the end. V usage is TRBV11-2 and J usage is TRBJ2-3, with D possibly TRBD2 on 6 matching bases. V was pared by 7 bases and J by 3 bases, with 17 bases between. The CDR3 covers 15 residues. Germline values: CDR1 SGHAT, CDR2 FQNNGV. The CDR3 region is CASTPFAGLTDTQYF. CDR3 bases read: TGTGCCAGCACCCCTTTCGCGGGGTTGACAGATACG.

This clone showed up just a few times. The CDR3 is cut off 3 residues early in the read; its end comes from the germline J gene. The chain has TRBV5-1 and TRBJ1-3; 10 bases fit TRBD1. The CDR3 loop spans 16 amino acids. V lost 4 bases to trimming and J lost 1 base; unmatched junction nucleotides: 5. Germline V gene data show CDR1 as SGHRS and CDR2 as YFSETQ. The DNA read from the CDR3 is TGCGCCAGCAGCCCCGGGACAGGGGAATCTGGAAACACC. This sequence encodes CASSPGTGESGNT. The whole CDR3 protein reads CASSPGTGESGNTIYF.

In its sample, this clone is medium-sized. The CDR3 end lies 3 residues beyond the end of the read and is filled in from the germline J gene. V gene TRBV29-1 combines with J gene TRBJ2-1; the D gene is possibly TRBD2 (5 bases). Germline V gene sequence: CDR1 SQVTM, CDR2 ANQGSEA. The CDR3 contains 12 residues. V gave up 6 bases and J gave up 1 base, with 7 bases separating them. Incomplete CDR3 DNA: TGCAGCGTGAGAGGGTCCTACAATGAG. Its translation: CSVRGSYNE. The CDR3 reads in full as CSVRGSYNEQFF.

This clone was recorded at least ten times. Read data end 3 residues before the CDR3 end; the end is taken from the germline J gene. V and J are TRBV2 and TRBJ2-3, with 12 bases matching TRBD1. V shed 3 bases and J 3 bases; nucleotides not matched to a gene: 4. This CDR3 is built from 16 residues. CDR1 and CDR2 from the germline V gene are SNHLY and FYNNEI. The DNA read from the CDR3 is TGTGCCAGCAGTGACGGGACAGGGGGCGGGACAGATACG. It specifies CASSDGTGGGTDT. The CDR3 in full is CASSDGTGGGTDTQYF.

In this sample, this clone turned up many times. Germline and junction disagree at one end, which may indicate a read error. The read ends 3 residues before the CDR3 terminus; that terminus is restored from the germline J gene. This chain connects TRBV4-2 to TRBJ2-6, with TRBD2 identical over 7 bases. The CDR3 is 15 residues long. CDR1 is LGHNA, CDR2 YNFKEQ, per germline. The CDR3 DNA, read in part, is TGCGCCAGCAGCCGGGGGGTCTCTGGGGCCAACGTC. Translation: CASSRGVSGANV. The CDR3, in full, reads CASSRGVSGANVLTF.

In this sample, this clone turned up many times. The sequence runs out 3 residues before the end of the CDR3; the remainder is reconstructed from the germline J gene. The chain links TRBV18 to TRBJ2-2; a weak D match, TRBD1 (5 bases). This CDR3 has 15 amino acids. Trimming shortened V by 6 bases and J by 0 bases, and 11 bases separated the two germline ends. The germline V gene has CDR1 KGHSH and CDR2 LQKENI. The CDR3 reads CASSSDSPNTGELFF. The covered CDR3 bases are TGTGCCAGCTCCTCCGACAGCCCGAACACCGGGGAG.

This clone was picked up many times. The CDR3 end is not reached by the read, which stops 3 residues before it; the germline J gene fills it in. This chain uses TRBV5-4 with TRBJ2-1, with no clear D. This CDR3 contains 13 residues. Germline V gene data show CDR1 as SGHNT and CDR2 as YYREEE (reference sequence). Trimming shortened V by 1 base and J by 9 bases, and 11 bases separated the two germline ends. Incomplete CDR3 DNA: TGTGCCAGCAGCTTGCAGGCTGACGGTGAG. Translation gives CASSLQADGE. The full CDR3 is CASSLQADGEQFF. The complete variable domain, with remaining parts taken from reference TRBV5-4 and TRBJ2-1, reads ETGVTQSPTHLIKTRGQQVTLRCSSQSGHNTVSWYQQALGQGPQFIFQYYREEENGRGNFPPRFSGLQFPNYSSELNVNALELDDSALYLCASSLQADGEQFFGPGTRLTVL.

This clone came up many times. Coverage ceases 3 residues before the CDR3 finishes, and the germline J gene fills in the end. This rearrangement joins TRBV7-9 to TRBJ1-6; TRBD1 matches 7 bases. V shed 8 bases and J 10 bases; nucleotides not matched to a gene: 11. The CDR3 is made up of 14 amino acids. In germline, CDR1 is SEHNR, CDR2 FQNEAQ (reference sequence). The sequenced CDR3 bases are TGTGCCAGCTCGATGGACAGGTCGTGGTCACCC. This sequence encodes CASSMDRSWSP. In full, the CDR3 is CASSMDRSWSPLHF.

This clone came up many times. Read data end 3 residues before the CDR3 end; the end is taken from the germline J gene. V usage is TRBV7-2 and J usage is TRBJ2-7; 8 bases line up with TRBD2. CDR1 is SGHTA, CDR2 FQGNSA, per germline. V shed 5 bases and J 4 bases; nucleotides not matched to a gene: 10. The CDR3 extends over 15 amino acids. CDR3 residues: CASSTRGGITYEQYF. The DNA read from the CDR3 is TGTGCCAGCAGCACACGGGGGGGCATAACGTACGAG.

This clone was observed at least ten times. The read ends 3 residues early relative to the CDR3; the germline J gene fills the gap. The rearrangement links TRBV27 to TRBJ1-1; TRBD1 agrees at 8 bases. Germline V gene sequence: CDR1 MNHEY, CDR2 SMNVEV (reference sequence). The CDR3 is made up of 16 amino acids. Unmatched junction bases numbered 9, after V lost 5 bases and J lost 1 base. The CDR3 here is CASSRTGTYRNTEAFF. The sequenced part of the CDR3 DNA is TGTGCCAGCAGTCGGACAGGGACTTACAGGAACACTGAA.

This clone was counted ten times or more. The read falls 3 residues short of the CDR3 end, and the missing part is taken from the germline J gene. The rearrangement uses TRBV29-1 and TRBJ2-3, with a weak D call TRBD1 (5 bases). Between the trimmed V and J ends, which lost 1 base and 0 bases, there was a span of 8 bases. Germline V gives CDR1 SQVTM, CDR2 ANQGSEA. The CDR3 is 14 amino acids. The CDR3 DNA, read in part, is TGCAGCGTTGAAGGGGCAGGGAGCACAGATACG. This codes for CSVEGAGSTDT. The whole CDR3 sequence is CSVEGAGSTDTQYF.

This clone has a count of ten or more. The CDR3 goes on 3 residues after the read ends, and that part is filled in from the germline J gene. J is TRBJ1-5 and V is TRBV20-1; possibly TRBD1 for D (6 bases). From germline, CDR1 is DFQATT and CDR2 SNEGSKA (reference sequence). CDR3 length: 14 amino acids. The covered CDR3 bases are TGCAGTGCTATAATTGGGGGGGGCGGTCATCCC. Translating it yields CSAIIGGGGHP. The CDR3 in full is CSAIIGGGGHPQHF.

Ten or more counts support this clone. The CDR3 is cut off 3 residues early in the read; its end comes from the germline J gene. The rearrangement joins TRBV7-9 to TRBJ1-4; 11 positions agree with TRBD1. This CDR3 has 15 residues. The V gene's germline CDR1 is SEHNR and CDR2 FQNEAQ (reference sequence). V shed 5 bases, J shed 7 bases, and the junction held 6 bases outside the gene matches. CDR3 amino acids: CASSPWDRGTEKLFF. The part of the CDR3 DNA that was read is TGTGCCAGCAGCCCGTGGGACAGGGGGACTGAAAAA.

This clone was counted many times. The read stops 3 residues short of the end of the CDR3; the missing end is completed from the germline J gene. The chain couples TRBV2 to TRBJ2-5; 8 bases line up with TRBD1. The trim removed 6 bases at V and 5 bases at J, leaving 8 bases unmatched. This CDR3 contains 14 residues. Germline CDR1 reads SNHLY; CDR2 reads FYNNEI. The sequenced part of the CDR3 DNA is TGTGCCAGCAGAGCCGGGACAGGTTGGGAGACC. It translates to CASRAGTGWET. From start to end, the CDR3 is CASRAGTGWETQYF.

Ten or more counts support this clone. The read stops 3 residues short of the end of the CDR3; the missing end is completed from the germline J gene. V usage is TRBV6-1 and J usage is TRBJ1-3; D is undetermined. This CDR3 comprises 14 residues. The germline gives CDR1 MNHNS, CDR2 SASEGT. V gave up 2 bases and J gave up 2 bases, with 7 bases separating them. The CDR3: CASSENVAGNTIYF. The part of the CDR3 DNA that was read is TGTGCCAGCAGTGAAAATGTAGCTGGAAACACC.

In its sample, this clone ranks as medium-sized. The read stops 3 residues short of the end of the CDR3; the missing end is completed from the germline J gene. The V and J genes are TRBV20-1 and TRBJ2-1; TRBD2 matches 7 bases. V lost 0 bases to trimming and J lost 5 bases; unmatched junction nucleotides: 4. The CDR3 length is 14 residues. Per the germline V gene, CDR1 is DFQATT and CDR2 is SNEGSKA (reference sequence). CDR3 loop: CSARESSGNNEQFF. CDR3 bases read: TGCAGTGCTAGAGAGTCTAGCGGCAACAATGAG.

This clone was found many times. The read terminates 3 residues before the CDR3 end, so the remaining end is supplied by the germline J gene. The rearrangement links TRBV10-3 to TRBJ2-5; 10 nucleotides line up with TRBD2. The CDR3 is 17 amino acids. Germline V lookup: CDR1 ENHRY, CDR2 SYGVKD. The junction had 8 bases not matched to a gene; V was cut back by 2 bases and J by 2 bases. The part of the CDR3 DNA that was read is TGTGCCATCAGTGAGCCCCCCCTAGCGGGGGTACAAGAGACC. This gives the protein CAISEPPLAGVQET. The whole CDR3 sequence is CAISEPPLAGVQETQYF.